These 15 T cell receptor beta chains originate from one sample sequenced in a study of CD8 T cells in ankylosing spondylitis. TCRdb recomputed calls from the 5' RACE reads with MiXCR, one row per CDR3 protein. The table records 200,000 or so distinct CDR3 sequences, approximately 12% of them present only once. Sequenced material: blood, either unsorted or a sorted T cell fraction (not recorded which). These receptors came from a female donor with ankylosing spondylitis or in good health (not recorded which).

On this clonotype itself: A read error may explain this, as a much larger clone is one base away. The chain carries TRBV12-3 or TRBV12-4 and TRBJ1-2; D is uncertain. The CDR3 contains 12 residues. Trimming removed 7 bases from V and 10 bases from J, with 16 bases in between. The CDR3 sequence is CASIRTQEDYTF. CDR3 nucleotide sequence: TGTGCCAGCATCCGGACCCAGGAGGACTACACCTTC.

This clonotype was counted at least ten times. The V gene is TRBV10-3, the J gene TRBJ1-5; 9 nucleotides line up with TRBD1. Germline CDR1 ENHRY, CDR2 SYGVKD. V trimming: 9 bases; J trimming: 3 bases; junction bases outside the gene matches: 6. The CDR3 length is 14 residues. The CDR3 coding sequence is TGTGCCATTTGGACAGGGGCCAACAATCAGCCCCAGCATTTT. As protein: CAIWTGANNQPQHF.

This clonotype was seen only a few times. The chain couples TRBV10-3 to TRBJ2-7; 7 bases line up with TRBD2. The CDR3 is made up of 13 amino acids. The junction had 10 bases not matched to a gene; V was cut back by 10 bases and J by 4 bases. Germline CDR1 reads ENHRY; CDR2 reads SYGVKD. The CDR3 sequence is CASEGGRSYEQYF. Written as DNA, the CDR3 is TGTGCCAGCGAAGGCGGGAGATCTTACGAGCAGTACTTC.

This clonotype was seen a handful of times. V and J are TRBV28 and TRBJ2-5; D call uncertain. Germline V CDR1 and CDR2: MDHEN, SYDVKM. V was trimmed by 1 base and J by 3 bases, leaving 9 bases between them. This CDR3 is built from 14 residues. The CDR3 nucleotides read TGTGCCAGCAGTTTATTGGGCAGGAAAGAGACCCAGTACTTC. Protein product: CASSLLGRKETQYF.

This clonotype was detected a few times. The chain carries TRBV7-8 and TRBJ2-7; D is possibly TRBD2 (7 bases). CDR3 size: 17 residues. The germline gives CDR1 SGHVS, CDR2 FQNEAQ. Deletions cut 2 bases from V and 0 bases from J, with 17 bases between. The CDR3 nucleotides read TGTGCCAGCAGCTTACCCCCGATTGGGGGGGCCTCCTACGAGCAGTACTTC. It yields the protein CASSLPPIGGASYEQYF.

This clonotype was picked up many times. The chain recombines TRBV28 with TRBJ1-5; tentative D call: TRBD1 (6 bases). Per germline, CDR1 MDHEN and CDR2 SYDVKM. The V and J ends lost 4 bases and 2 bases respectively, with 15 bases between them. This CDR3 contains 16 residues. CDR3 sequence reads: CASSSSQGRGNQPQHF. CDR3 DNA sequence: TGTGCCAGCAGTTCCTCACAGGGCAGAGGCAATCAGCCCCAGCATTTT.

This clonotype was detected ten times or more. V is TRBV19 and J is TRBJ1-2, with TRBD1 matching over 9 bases. Germline V gives CDR1 LNHDA, CDR2 SQIVND (reference sequence). The CDR3 runs 15 residues. Trimming cost V 6 bases and J 3 bases; bases outside gene matches: 8. In DNA, the CDR3 is TGTGCCAGTAGATCACCGGGACAGGGCTACTATGGCTACACCTTC. It encodes CASRSPGQGYYGYTF.

J is TRBJ2-2 and V is TRBV4-3, with D possibly being TRBD1 or TRBD2 (5 bases each). This CDR3 has 17 amino acids. Germline V CDR1 and CDR2: LGHNA, YSLEER. V lost 0 bases to trimming and J lost 0 bases, with 11 bases between them. The CDR3 nucleotides read TGCGCCAGCAGCCAAGATTCTAGGGGAGCGAACACCGGGGAGCTGTTTTTT. Protein: CASSQDSRGANTGELFF.

At least ten counts were recorded for this clonotype. The chain uses TRBV7-2 and TRBJ2-7, with TRBD2 identical over 8 bases. V shed 4 bases and J 3 bases; nucleotides not matched to a gene: 5. The CDR3 covers 14 residues. Germline V gives CDR1 SGHTA, CDR2 FQGNSA. The CDR3 is CASSSLAGSYEQYF. Here the CDR3 DNA reads TGTGCCAGCAGCTCCCTAGCGGGCAGCTACGAGCAGTACTTC.

Ten or more counts support this clonotype. The chain carries TRBV19 and TRBJ1-5; D remains unclear. CDR3 length: 14 residues. CDR1 and CDR2 from the germline V gene are LNHDA and SQIVND (reference sequence). The V and J ends lost 5 bases and 6 bases respectively, with 14 bases between them. The CDR3 DNA follows: TGTGCCAGTAGTCCCAGCGACGGTAGTCAGCCCCAGCATTTT. This codes for CASSPSDGSQPQHF. Drawing the rest from reference TRBV19 and TRBJ1-5, the complete variable domain is DGGITQSPKYLFRKEGQNVTLSCEQNLNHDAMYWYRQDPGQGLRLIYYSQIVNDFQKGDIAEGYSVSREKKESFPLTVTSAQKNPTAFYLCASSPSDGSQPQHFGDGTRLSIL.

The V call is TRBV29-1, the J call TRBJ1-2; 7 bases fit TRBD1. With V trimmed by 7 bases and J by 7 bases, 21 bases remained unmatched. CDR3 length: 16 amino acids. Germline V gives CDR1 SQVTM, CDR2 ANQGSEA. This CDR3 reads CSAAMPTGLVFGGYTF. CDR3 DNA sequence: TGCAGCGCCGCAATGCCGACAGGGTTGGTTTTTGGTGGCTACACCTTC.

This clonotype was seen repeatedly, ten times or more. The V gene is TRBV20-1, the J gene TRBJ1-5; no clear D. The ends were cut back, 2 bases at V and 7 bases at J, with 6 bases in the middle. Germline CDR1 reads DFQATT; CDR2 reads SNEGSKA (reference sequence). The CDR3 runs to 11 residues. As DNA, the CDR3 is TGCAGTGCTAGATCCGGGCAGCCCCAGCATTTT. Protein sequence: CSARSGQPQHF.

The J gene is TRBJ1-1, the V gene TRBV3-1; D possibly corresponds to TRBD1 (5 bases). Trimming took 4 bases from V and 9 from J, leaving 24 bases between them. Germline CDR1 LGHDT, CDR2 YNNKEL (reference sequence). This CDR3 contains 16 residues. The CDR3 DNA reads as TGTGCCAGCAGCCTCGGTATAACAGGTATCTCCATGAAAGCTTTCTTT. As protein: CASSLGITGISMKAFF.

The sample holds a few counts of this clonotype. The chain couples TRBV20-1 to TRBJ1-1; D not certain. This CDR3 comprises 11 residues. With 1 base removed from V and 8 bases from J, the gap between germline ends came to 8 bases. Germline CDR1 and CDR2: DFQATT and SNEGSKA (reference sequence). The CDR3 reads CSARVPAEAFF. Written as DNA, the CDR3 is TGCAGTGCTAGAGTCCCTGCCGAAGCTTTCTTT.

This chain connects TRBV6-1 to TRBJ2-7; D is unclear. Germline CDR1 and CDR2: MNHNS and SASEGT. CDR3 size: 13 residues. Trimming cost V 8 bases and J 4 bases, with 15 bases left between them. CDR3 sequence (DNA): TGTGCCAGCGGCGTCAGGACCAATTACGAGCAGTACTTC. Translation gives CASGVRTNYEQYF.